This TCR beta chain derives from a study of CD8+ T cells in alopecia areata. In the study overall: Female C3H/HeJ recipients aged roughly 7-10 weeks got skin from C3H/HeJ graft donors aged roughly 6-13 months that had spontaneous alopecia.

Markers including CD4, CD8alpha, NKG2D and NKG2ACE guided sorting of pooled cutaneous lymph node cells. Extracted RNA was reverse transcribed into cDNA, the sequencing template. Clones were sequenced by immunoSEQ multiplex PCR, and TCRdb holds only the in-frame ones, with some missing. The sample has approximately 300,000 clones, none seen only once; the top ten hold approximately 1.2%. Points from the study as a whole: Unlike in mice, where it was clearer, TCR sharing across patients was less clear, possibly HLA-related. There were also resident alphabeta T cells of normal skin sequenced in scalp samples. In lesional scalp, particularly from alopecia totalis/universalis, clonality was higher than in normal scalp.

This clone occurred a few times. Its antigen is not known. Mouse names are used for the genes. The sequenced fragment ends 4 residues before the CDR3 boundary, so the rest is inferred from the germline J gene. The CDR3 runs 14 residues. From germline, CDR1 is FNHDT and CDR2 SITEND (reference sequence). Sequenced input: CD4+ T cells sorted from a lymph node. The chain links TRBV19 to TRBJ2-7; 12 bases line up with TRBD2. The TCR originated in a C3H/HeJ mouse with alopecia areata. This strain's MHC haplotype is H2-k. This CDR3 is CASSNRDWGDEQYF. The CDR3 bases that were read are TGTGCCAGCAGTAACCGGGACTGGGGGGAT.